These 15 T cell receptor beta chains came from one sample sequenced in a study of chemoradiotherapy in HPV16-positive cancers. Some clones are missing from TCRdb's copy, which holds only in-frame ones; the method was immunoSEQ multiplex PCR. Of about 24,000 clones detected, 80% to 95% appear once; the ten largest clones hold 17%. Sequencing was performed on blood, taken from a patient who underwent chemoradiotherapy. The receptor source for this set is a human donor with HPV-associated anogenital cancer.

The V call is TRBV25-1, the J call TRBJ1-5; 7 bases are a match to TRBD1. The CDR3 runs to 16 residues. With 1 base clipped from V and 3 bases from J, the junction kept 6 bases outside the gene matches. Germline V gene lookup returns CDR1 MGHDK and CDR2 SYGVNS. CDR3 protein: CASSESPGTVNQPQHF. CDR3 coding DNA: TGTGCCAGCAGTGAATCACCGGGGACAGTCAATCAGCCCCAGCATTTT.

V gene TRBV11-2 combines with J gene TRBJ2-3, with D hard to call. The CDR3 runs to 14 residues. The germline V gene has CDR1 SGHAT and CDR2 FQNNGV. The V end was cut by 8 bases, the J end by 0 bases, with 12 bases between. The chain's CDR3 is CASSSLGSTDTQYF. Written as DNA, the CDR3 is TGTGCCAGCTCAAGTCTGGGAAGCACAGATACGCAGTATTTT. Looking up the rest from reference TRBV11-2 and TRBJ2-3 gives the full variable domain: EAGVAQSPRYKIIEKRQSVAFWCNPISGHATLYWYQQILGQGPKLLIQFQNNGVVDDSQLPKDRFSAERLKGVDSTLKIQPAKLEDSAVYLCASSSLGSTDTQYFGPGTRLTVL.

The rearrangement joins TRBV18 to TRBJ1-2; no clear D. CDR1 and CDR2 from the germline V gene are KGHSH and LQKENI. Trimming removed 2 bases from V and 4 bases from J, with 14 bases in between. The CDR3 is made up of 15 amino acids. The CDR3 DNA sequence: TGTGCCAGCTCACCAACAACACCCTCCGTCTATGGCTACACCTTC. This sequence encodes CASSPTTPSVYGYTF.

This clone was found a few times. The DNA of the CDR3 is TGTGCCAGCAGCGTAACAGAGAACTATGGCTACACCTTC. Protein sequence: CASSVTENYGYTF. The rearrangement uses TRBV9 and TRBJ1-2; D not resolved. The germline V gene has CDR1 SGDLS and CDR2 YYNGEE. Trimming shortened V by 1 base and J by 2 bases, and 6 bases separated the two germline ends. The CDR3 is made up of 13 amino acids.

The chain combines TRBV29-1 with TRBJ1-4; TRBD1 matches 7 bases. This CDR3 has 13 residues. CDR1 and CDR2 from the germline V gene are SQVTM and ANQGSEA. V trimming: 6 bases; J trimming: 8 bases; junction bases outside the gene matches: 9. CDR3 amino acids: CSVQGPYREKLFF. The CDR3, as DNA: TGCAGCGTACAGGGGCCCTATCGGGAAAAACTGTTTTTT.

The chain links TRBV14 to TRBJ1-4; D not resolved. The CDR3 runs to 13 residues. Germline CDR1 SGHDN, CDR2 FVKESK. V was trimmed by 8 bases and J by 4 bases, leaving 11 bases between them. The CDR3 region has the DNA TGTGCCAGCGCCCGGTCCTTTAATGAAAAACTGTTTTTT. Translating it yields CASARSFNEKLFF.

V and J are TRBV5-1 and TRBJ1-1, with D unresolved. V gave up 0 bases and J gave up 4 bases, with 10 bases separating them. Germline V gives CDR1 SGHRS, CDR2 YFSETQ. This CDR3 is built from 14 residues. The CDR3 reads CASSLGGVGTEAFF. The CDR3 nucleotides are TGCGCCAGCAGCTTGGGCGGGGTCGGCACTGAAGCTTTCTTT.

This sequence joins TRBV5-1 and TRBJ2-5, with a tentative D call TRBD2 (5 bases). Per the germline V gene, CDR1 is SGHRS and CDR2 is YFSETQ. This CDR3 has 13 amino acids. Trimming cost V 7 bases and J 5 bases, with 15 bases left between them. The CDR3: CASGIEGGETQYF. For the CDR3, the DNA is TGCGCCAGCGGAATTGAGGGCGGGGAGACCCAGTACTTC.

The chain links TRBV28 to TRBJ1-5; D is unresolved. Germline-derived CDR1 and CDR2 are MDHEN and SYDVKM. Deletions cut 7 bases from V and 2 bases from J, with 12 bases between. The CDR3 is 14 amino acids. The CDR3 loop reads CASTMGVGNQPQHF. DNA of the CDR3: TGTGCCAGCACAATGGGAGTAGGCAATCAGCCCCAGCATTTT.

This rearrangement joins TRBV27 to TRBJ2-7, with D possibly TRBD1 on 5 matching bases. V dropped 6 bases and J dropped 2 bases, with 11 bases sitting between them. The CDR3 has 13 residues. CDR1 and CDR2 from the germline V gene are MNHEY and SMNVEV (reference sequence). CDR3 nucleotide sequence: TGTGCCAGCAGCATTCAGGGTCCCTACGAGCAGTACTTC. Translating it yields CASSIQGPYEQYF.

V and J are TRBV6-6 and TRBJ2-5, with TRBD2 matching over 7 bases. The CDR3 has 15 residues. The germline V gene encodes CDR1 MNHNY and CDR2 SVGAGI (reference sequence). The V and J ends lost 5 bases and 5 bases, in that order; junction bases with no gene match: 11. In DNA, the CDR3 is TGTGCCAGCAGTGCGATCGGGGGGAGCGGGGAGACCCAGTACTTC. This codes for CASSAIGGSGETQYF.

The CDR3: CASGSGTHPRGEQYF. The CDR3 DNA reads as TGTGCCAGCGGCAGCGGGACCCACCCAAGGGGGGAGCAGTACTTC. The chain has TRBV13 and TRBJ2-7, with D perhaps TRBD2 (7 bases). V lost 8 bases, J lost 7 bases, and 24 bases lay in between. Looked up from germline, CDR1 is PRHDT and CDR2 is FYEKMQ (reference sequence). The CDR3 extends over 15 amino acids. Full variable domain (outside the CDR3, taken from reference TRBV13 and TRBJ2-7): AAGVIQSPRHLIKEKRETATLKCYPIPRHDTVYWYQQGPGQDPQFLISFYEKMQSDKGSIPDRFSAQQFSDYHSELNMSSLELGDSALYFCASGSGTHPRGEQYFGPGTRLTVT.

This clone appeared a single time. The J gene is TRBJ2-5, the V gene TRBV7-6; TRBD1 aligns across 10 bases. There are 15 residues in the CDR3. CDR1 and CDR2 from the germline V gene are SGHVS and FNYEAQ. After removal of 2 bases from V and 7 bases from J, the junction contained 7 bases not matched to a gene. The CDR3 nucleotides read TGTGCCAGCAGCTTAATGGGACAGGGGCCCGCGACCCAGTACTTC. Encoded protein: CASSLMGQGPATQYF.

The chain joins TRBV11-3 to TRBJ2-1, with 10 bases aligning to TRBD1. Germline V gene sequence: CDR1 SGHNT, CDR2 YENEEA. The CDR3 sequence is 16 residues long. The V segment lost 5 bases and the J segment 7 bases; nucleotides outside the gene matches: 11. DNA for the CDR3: TGTGCCAGCAGCAGCCGTCCCGGGACAGGGGCGAATGAGCAGTTCTTC. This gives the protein CASSSRPGTGANEQFF.

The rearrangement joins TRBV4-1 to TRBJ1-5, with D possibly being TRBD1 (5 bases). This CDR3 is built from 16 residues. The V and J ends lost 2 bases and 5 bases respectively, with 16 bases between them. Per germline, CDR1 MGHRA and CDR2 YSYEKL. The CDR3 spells CASSQFGRPGDQPQHF. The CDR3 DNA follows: TGCGCCAGCAGCCAATTCGGACGACCGGGGGATCAGCCCCAGCATTTT.